This TCR beta chain was sequenced for a study of blood T cell repertoires in COVID-19. Study in general: Sites across the United States, Italy and Spain contributed samples from acute and convalescent COVID-19. The analysed material was cDNA or gDNA that came from T cells, B-cell-depleted T cells, or PBMCs.

The authors' processing: Amplification of reference gene primers was used by the study to estimate nucleated cell counts. The data were produced by immunoSEQ multiplex PCR, yet TCRdb's version contains in-frame clones alone and is incomplete. Clone size and V and J calls were adopted from that table, with D and trimming inferred from the DNA. The sample consists of more than 300,000 clones, roughly 86% of them appearing once. This CDR3 spans 14 amino acids. Germline CDR1 and CDR2: KGHSH and LQKENI. V was pared by 0 bases and J by 4 bases, with 7 bases between. The source of this sequence is a woman in her forties or fifties with acute or convalescent COVID-19. The rearrangement uses TRBV18 and TRBJ2-1, with D possibly being TRBD2 (6 bases). The sample consisted of peripheral blood. CDR3 bases: TGTGCCAGCTCACCACCCGGGAGTTACAATGAGCAGTTCTTC. Translating gives CASSPPGSYNEQFF. Together with reference TRBV18 and TRBJ2-1, the CDR3 gives the full variable domain: NAGVMQNPRHLVRRRGQEARLRCSPMKGHSHVYWYRQLPEEGLKFMVYLQKENIIDESGMPKERFSAEFPKEGPSILRIQQVVRGDSAAYFCASSPPGSYNEQFFGPGTRLTVL.